The T cell receptor beta chain under discussion was sequenced for a study of blood T cell repertoires in COVID-19 (TCRdb year 2020). For the study in its entirety: Samples covering the acute and convalescent phases of COVID-19 were provided by collaborators in the United States, Italy and Spain. The material from the prospective study consisted of cDNA or gDNA derived from T cells, B-cell-depleted T cells, or PBMCs. The dataset comprised deeply sampled blood TCRbeta repertoires from subjects exposed to, actively infected with, or recovered from COVID-19. The repertoires were released in a freely available public database meant as a resource for research on the immune response to SARS-CoV-2. Samples came from the ongoing ImmuneRACE study (first 160 participants) plus 1,254 subjects from 6 global collaborators. Sample metadata almost always included a de-identified subject ID, COVID-19 status, age in years and sex. Where available, HLA class I and class II types were obtained from metadata supplied by the sample provider rather than from assay-based typing.

The germline V gene (reference sequence) sets CDR1 to LNHDA and CDR2 to SQIVND. The CDR3 has 13 amino acids, counting the end cysteine and phenylalanine. The kept DNA is CDR3 alone, 39 bases in frame from the first base. Trimmed from V: 3 bases; trimmed from J: 6 bases; junction bases lacking a gene match: 4. Broader findings and caveats from the paper: The quantity of clinical and demographic metadata differed by source and by participant and was supplied without curation.

Remarks on this clone: Its cognate antigen has yet to be identified. Base qualities are not provided; no much larger clone lies one nucleotide away.

Each collaborating institution followed its own protocols to collect whole blood in K2EDTA tubes. For TCRbeta analysis, collaborators shipped samples as frozen whole blood, isolated PBMCs, or DNA extracted from either of those sample types. The immunoSEQ Assay, a bias-controlled multiplex PCR, was used to amplify TCRbeta CDR3 regions from genomic DNA. As for how the authors treated the data: The number of nucleated cells in each sample was estimated from the amplification of reference gene primers within the assay. Sequence reads were collapsed and filtered to measure the absolute abundance of every unique TCRbeta CDR3 rearrangement. Productive Simpson clonality was computed per sample as the square root of Simpson's diversity index over productive rearrangements. Imported from immuneACCESS, the table was reduced by TCRdb to in-frame sequences with V and J called. These copies leave out some clones; in studies compared against another copy, an unresolved V gene accounts for under half, and the cause of the remainder is not known. V, J and clone size were drawn from that table, and D and trimming were deduced from the DNA. A total of around 260,000 clones appear in this sample, approximately 86% of them only once. The leading ten clones occupy 3.6% of the sample.

Recombination connected TRBV19 to TRBJ1-2, with TRBD1 identical over 7 junction bases. This sequence was found in a man aged 18-30 years with active or convalescent COVID-19. The sequenced sample was peripheral blood. The CDR3 corresponds to CASSIGTDHGYTF. The sequence in DNA is TGTGCCAGTAGTATCGGGACAGACCATGGCTACACCTTC.